The 32 T cell receptor beta chains below all came from one sample that was sequenced in a study of cytomegalovirus exposure and HLA in healthy donors. The table came from immunoSEQ multiplex PCR; TCRdb's copy has only in-frame clones and leaves some out. The table has approximately 200,000 clones, 84% seen once. The material sequenced was PBMCs. Source of these receptors: a man younger than 35 in good health and CMV-seropositive.

This sequence joins TRBV5-6 and TRBJ2-1; the D gene is possibly TRBD1 (5 bases). This CDR3 has 15 amino acids. Germline CDR1 SGHDT, CDR2 YYEEEE. Trimming removed 0 bases at V and 8 bases at J, with 15 bases between. The CDR3 here is CASSLALGAFDEQFF. DNA of the CDR3: TGTGCCAGCAGCTTGGCATTAGGGGCGTTTGATGAGCAGTTCTTC.

The V call is TRBV6-1, the J call TRBJ2-7; no clear D gene. Germline CDR1 is MNHNS and CDR2 is SASEGT. CDR3 length: 16 residues. Trimming stripped 3 bases from V and 5 bases from J, with 20 bases between. As DNA, the CDR3 is TGTGCCAGCAGTGACCCACGCGGCCCTACTCGGGACGAGCAGTACTTC. Translated: CASSDPRGPTRDEQYF.

This chain connects TRBV5-1 to TRBJ2-3, with 8 bases identical to TRBD2. The CDR3 consists of 17 residues. V lost 4 bases and J lost 3; bases outside the gene matches: 13. Germline V gives CDR1 SGHRS, CDR2 YFSETQ. This CDR3 reads CASSPLNSGSWTDTQYF. In DNA form, the CDR3 reads TGCGCCAGCAGCCCCCTCAACAGCGGGAGTTGGACAGATACGCAGTATTTT.

The V gene is TRBV11-2, the J gene TRBJ2-7; D unclear. Trimming shortened V by 5 bases and J by 6 bases, and 14 bases separated the two germline ends. The germline V gene has CDR1 SGHAT and CDR2 FQNNGV. The CDR3 consists of 13 residues. The CDR3, as DNA: TGTGCCAGCAGCCCGGTTGTGGGCTCCGAGCAGTACTTC. Residues: CASSPVVGSEQYF.

The chain is built from TRBV5-4 and TRBJ2-3, with no clear D. The CDR3 spans 15 residues. Germline V gene lookup returns CDR1 SGHNT and CDR2 YYREEE (reference sequence). V was shortened by 3 bases and J by 3 bases, with 14 bases between the two germline ends. CDR3 loop: CASSSGRGATDTQYF. CDR3 in DNA: TGTGCCAGCAGCTCGGGTCGTGGAGCGACAGATACGCAGTATTTT.

The chain combines TRBV28 with TRBJ2-1; TRBD2 matches at 16 bases. The CDR3 spans 18 residues. J gave up 7 bases and V 4 bases, and 10 bases lay outside the gene matches. The germline gives CDR1 MDHEN, CDR2 SYDVKM. CDR3 amino acids: CASSSPGTSGRAGNEQFF. The DNA for the CDR3 is TGTGCCAGCAGTTCTCCCGGGACTAGCGGGAGGGCCGGGAATGAGCAGTTCTTC. Supplemented by reference TRBV28 and TRBJ2-1, the full variable domain reads DVKVTQSSRYLVKRTGEKVFLECVQDMDHENMFWYRQDPGLGLRLIYFSYDVKMKEKGDIPEGYSVSREKKERFSLILESASTNQTSMYLCASSSPGTSGRAGNEQFFGPGTRLTVL.

The genes are TRBV10-3 and TRBJ2-1; TRBD2 aligns across 7 bases. Germline lookup yields CDR1 ENHRY and CDR2 SYGVKD. The length of the CDR3 is 14 residues. Unmatched junction bases numbered 4, after V lost 3 bases and J lost 5 bases. CDR3 in DNA: TGTGCCATCAGTGACCGGCTAGCGGACAATGAGCAGTTCTTC. Its translation: CAISDRLADNEQFF.

J is TRBJ1-3 and V is TRBV2, with D perhaps TRBD1 (6 bases). The germline V gene has CDR1 SNHLY and CDR2 FYNNEI. V was clipped by 3 bases and J by 8 bases, with 20 bases between them. CDR3 length: 16 residues. Here the CDR3 reads CASSEEYRVLRDTIYF. The DNA of the CDR3 is TGTGCCAGCAGTGAGGAATACAGGGTTCTTAGGGACACCATATATTTT.

The genes are TRBV28 and TRBJ2-7, with TRBD2 matching over 12 bases. The germline CDR1 and CDR2 sequences are MDHEN and SYDVKM. CDR3 length: 15 residues. V lost 5 bases, J lost 3 bases, and 5 bases stayed unmatched. The CDR3: CASSPPTSGSYEQYF. The CDR3, as DNA: TGTGCCAGCAGTCCTCCGACTAGCGGGAGCTACGAGCAGTACTTC.

The chain couples TRBV5-5 to TRBJ2-7, with D perhaps matching TRBD2 (7 bases). The CDR3 has 15 residues. CDR1 and CDR2 (germline): SGHKS, YYEKEE (reference sequence). V was shortened by 1 base and J by 4 bases, with 15 bases between the two germline ends. CDR3 region: CASSLLAGAGYEQYF. For the CDR3, the DNA is TGTGCCAGCAGCTTGCTCGCGGGGGCCGGGTACGAGCAGTACTTC.

This chain joins TRBV9 and TRBJ1-2; D perhaps matches TRBD1 (6 bases). The V end was cut by 4 bases, the J end by 7 bases, with 14 bases between. There are 13 residues in the CDR3. CDR1 and CDR2 from the germline V gene are SGDLS and YYNGEE. The CDR3 DNA sequence: TGTGCCAGCAGCCCACCACAGGGATTTGGCTACACCTTC. As protein: CASSPPQGFGYTF.

The chain has TRBV14 and TRBJ1-1; 8 nucleotides match TRBD1. Germline CDR1 and CDR2: SGHDN and FVKESK. The V and J ends lost 1 base and 5 bases, in that order; junction bases with no gene match: 6. This CDR3 has 15 residues. CDR3 DNA: TGTGCCAGCAGCCAAGGGACAGGGAGGGGGACTGAAGCTTTCTTT. It specifies CASSQGTGRGTEAFF.

This clone was picked up one time. The genes are TRBV19 and TRBJ1-5; TRBD1 is a possible D gene (6 bases). Trimming pared 6 bases from V and 6 bases from J, leaving 18 bases between. Germline CDR1 and CDR2: LNHDA and SQIVND (reference sequence). The CDR3 is 15 amino acids. CDR3: CASRARQGISQPQHF. The CDR3 region has the DNA TGTGCCAGTAGAGCCAGGCAGGGGATTAGTCAGCCCCAGCATTTT. Based on the CDR3 plus reference TRBV19 and TRBJ1-5, the full variable domain is DGGITQSPKYLFRKEGQNVTLSCEQNLNHDAMYWYRQDPGQGLRLIYYSQIVNDFQKGDIAEGYSVSREKKESFPLTVTSAQKNPTAFYLCASRARQGISQPQHFGDGTRLSIL.

This chain joins TRBV29-1 and TRBJ2-3; the match to TRBD1 covers 8 bases. The V gene's germline CDR1 is SQVTM and CDR2 ANQGSEA. The ends lost 7 bases at V and 3 bases at J; junction bases unmatched: 9. This CDR3 contains 14 residues. The CDR3 bases are TGCAGCGGTACAGGGGGGAGTGGTACAGATACGCAGTATTTT. As protein: CSGTGGSGTDTQYF.

The chain carries TRBV6-5 and TRBJ2-7; 9 bases are shared with TRBD2. With V trimmed by 6 bases and J by 7 bases, 10 bases remained unmatched. The CDR3 runs 14 residues. The germline gives CDR1 MNHEY, CDR2 SVGAGI. Here the CDR3 DNA reads TGTGCCAGCAGGGACTTAGCGGGAGTGGGAGAGCAGTACTTC. Amino acids: CASRDLAGVGEQYF.

This chain's CDR3 is CASSYSFRVVNGYTF. The DNA for the CDR3 is TGTGCCAGCAGTTACTCGTTCCGGGTCGTCAATGGCTACACCTTC. V usage is TRBV6-6 and J usage is TRBJ1-2; D ambiguous. In germline, CDR1 is MNHNY, CDR2 SVGAGI (reference sequence). Trimming removed 0 bases from V and 6 bases from J, with 14 bases in between. The CDR3 contains 15 residues.

A few counts support this clone. The chain has TRBV6-6 and TRBJ1-1, with D unclear. V lost 7 bases and J 0 bases, leaving 9 bases between the germline ends. The CDR3 has 13 amino acids. Germline V gene sequence: CDR1 MNHNY, CDR2 SVGAGI (reference sequence). The CDR3 DNA is TGTGCCAGCAAGAGTCGATTGAACACTGAAGCTTTCTTT. It yields the protein CASKSRLNTEAFF.

The chain has TRBV29-1 and TRBJ1-2; D gene uncertain. CDR1 and CDR2 from the germline V gene are SQVTM and ANQGSEA. The CDR3 runs to 10 residues. V lost 8 bases, J lost 7 bases, and 11 bases lay in between. Here the CDR3 reads CSPEVCGYTF. As DNA, the CDR3 is TGCAGCCCGGAGGTTTGTGGCTACACCTTC.

The chain combines TRBV6-6 with TRBJ1-1; TRBD1 aligns across 9 bases. The length of the CDR3 is 16 residues. The V segment lost 6 bases and the J segment 1 base; nucleotides outside the gene matches: 9. Germline V gene sequence: CDR1 MNHNY, CDR2 SVGAGI (reference sequence). CDR3 region: CASSPGTGIGNTEAFF. The DNA of the CDR3 is TGTGCCAGCAGCCCCGGGACAGGGATAGGGAACACTGAAGCTTTCTTT.

The chain recombines TRBV6-5 with TRBJ1-1; D perhaps matches TRBD1 (5 bases). This CDR3 is 16 amino acids long. The V gene lost 0 bases and the J gene lost 8 bases, with 19 bases spanning the gap. CDR1 and CDR2 (germline): MNHEY, SVGAGI. The CDR3 sequence is CASSYSILPGEGEAFF. In nucleotides, the CDR3 is TGTGCCAGCAGTTACTCGATTTTACCCGGGGAGGGGGAAGCTTTCTTT.

The rearrangement links TRBV14 to TRBJ2-5, with a possible D match to TRBD2 (6 bases). The germline gives CDR1 SGHDN, CDR2 FVKESK. The germline V and J ends were trimmed by 2 bases and 5 bases, with 27 bases remaining between them. The length of the CDR3 is 19 residues. CDR3 nucleotide sequence: TGTGCCAGCAGCCAACTTCGACGCGGGGTATTACATAGCAGGGAGACCCAGTACTTC. This encodes CASSQLRRGVLHSRETQYF.

The chain has TRBV7-8 and TRBJ2-1; TRBD2 matches 12 bases. Germline V gives CDR1 SGHVS, CDR2 FQNEAQ. The V gene end was trimmed by 0 bases and the J gene end by 14 bases; junction bases not matched to a gene: 8. There are 15 residues in the CDR3. In nucleotides, the CDR3 is TGTGCCAGCAGCTTAGCGAGGACTAGCGGGATGTTTAAGTTCTTC. Translated: CASSLARTSGMFKFF.

The V gene is TRBV19, the J gene TRBJ1-3, with TRBD1 matching 8 bases. The CDR3 length is 18 residues. CDR1 and CDR2 from the germline V gene are LNHDA and SQIVND (reference sequence). After removal of 7 bases from V and 0 bases from J, the junction contained 14 bases not matched to a gene. In DNA form, the CDR3 reads TGTGCCAGTACAATGTTGCGGGACAGGCTACCCTCTGGAAACACCATATATTTT. It specifies CASTMLRDRLPSGNTIYF.

This chain links TRBV4-1 with TRBJ1-2, with D perhaps matching TRBD1 (6 bases). The CDR3 length is 15 residues. Trimming pared 4 bases from V and 8 bases from J, leaving 20 bases between. The germline CDR1 and CDR2 sequences are MGHRA and YSYEKL. The CDR3 DNA is TGCGCCAGCAGCCGTTTTATTTTGGACAGATTCGGCTACACCTTC. The encoded protein is CASSRFILDRFGYTF.

The chain is built from TRBV11-1 and TRBJ2-3, with 12 bases fitting TRBD2. The germline CDR1 and CDR2 sequences are SGHAT and FQDESV (reference sequence). The CDR3 loop spans 17 amino acids. Trimming took 5 bases from V and 5 from J; bases not matched to a gene: 11. The CDR3 region has the DNA TGTGCCAGCAGCCCGAGAACTAGCGGGAGGAGGGGAGATACGCAGTATTTT. Protein sequence: CASSPRTSGRRGDTQYF.

The CDR3, as DNA: TGTGCCAGCAGTTACCGCGGACAGGAGACAGATACGCAGTATTTT. As protein: CASSYRGQETDTQYF. The gene calls are TRBV6-5 and TRBJ2-3, with 7 bases matching TRBD1. The CDR3 spans 15 residues. From germline, CDR1 is MNHEY and CDR2 SVGAGI. The V segment lost 2 bases and the J segment 3 bases; nucleotides outside the gene matches: 5.

The chain recombines TRBV7-2 with TRBJ2-7; 11 bases match TRBD2. CDR3 length equals 17 residues. CDR1 and CDR2 from the germline V gene are SGHTA and FQGNSA. Germline trimming cut 2 bases from V and 2 bases from J; bases unmatched to any gene: 8. The CDR3, as DNA: TGTGCCAGCAGCTTAAAGGGGCTAGCGGGAGGAACCTACGAGCAGTACTTC. Protein: CASSLKGLAGGTYEQYF.

The CDR3 protein is CASSQTGGAYNEQFF. The DNA of the CDR3 is TGCGCCAGCAGCCAGACAGGGGGCGCCTACAATGAGCAGTTCTTC. The chain joins TRBV5-1 to TRBJ2-1; 10 bases are a match to TRBD1. The CDR3 is 15 residues long. The V segment lost 4 bases and the J segment 2 bases; nucleotides outside the gene matches: 3. Looked up from germline, CDR1 is SGHRS and CDR2 is YFSETQ. Filled out from reference TRBV5-1 and TRBJ2-1, the complete variable domain reads KAGVTQTPRYLIKTRGQQVTLSCSPISGHRSVSWYQQTPGQGLQFLFEYFSETQRNKGNFPGRFSGRQFSNSRSEMNVSTLELGDSALYLCASSQTGGAYNEQFFGPGTRLTVL.

The chain carries TRBV19 and TRBJ2-1, with TRBD2 matching over 16 bases. Looked up from germline, CDR1 is LNHDA and CDR2 is SQIVND (reference sequence). With 4 bases clipped from V and 10 bases from J, the junction kept 7 bases outside the gene matches. The CDR3 contains 16 residues. CDR3 sequence (DNA): TGTGCCAGTAGTAGCCTTGGGACTAGCGGGAGGGGGGAGCAGTTCTTC. It specifies CASSSLGTSGRGEQFF. Looking up the rest from reference TRBV19 and TRBJ2-1 gives the full variable domain: DGGITQSPKYLFRKEGQNVTLSCEQNLNHDAMYWYRQDPGQGLRLIYYSQIVNDFQKGDIAEGYSVSREKKESFPLTVTSAQKNPTAFYLCASSSLGTSGRGEQFFGPGTRLTVL.

The V and J genes are TRBV21-1 and TRBJ2-5; the tabulated D call, TRBD1, remains unverified against the DNA. TRBV21-1 is noted as a pseudogene. The CDR3 is made up of 17 amino acids. DNA of the CDR3: TGTGCCAGCAGCAAAGATCGGGACAGGGTCTCCCAAGAGACCCAGTACTTC. Its protein is CASSKDRDRVSQETQYF.

This chain joins TRBV19 and TRBJ2-2; 7 nucleotides match TRBD2. CDR3 length: 16 amino acids. With 3 bases clipped from V and 7 bases from J, the junction kept 11 bases outside the gene matches. CDR1 and CDR2 from the germline V gene are LNHDA and SQIVND (reference sequence). The CDR3 sequence is CASSMGGRALYGELFF. CDR3 sequence (DNA): TGTGCCAGTAGTATGGGAGGGAGGGCCCTATACGGGGAGCTGTTTTTT.

The chain uses TRBV7-6 and TRBJ1-2, with TRBD1 matching 7 bases. The CDR3 spans 15 residues. Germline V gene sequence: CDR1 SGHVS, CDR2 FNYEAQ. Unmatched junction bases numbered 10, after V lost 5 bases and J lost 4 bases. The CDR3 coding sequence is TGTGCCAGCAGCCCAGGGACAGCAGGACTCTATGGCTACACCTTC. This translates into CASSPGTAGLYGYTF.